This T cell receptor beta chain was recovered during a study of blood T cells in healthy people across ages. The CDR3 runs to 17 residues. The germline V gene encodes CDR1 LGHNA and CDR2 YSLEER. J lost 7 bases, V lost 0 bases, and 6 bases had no gene match. Combining a sample-barcoded 5' primer with a J-beta primer mix, a second PCR ran for roughly 7 to 12 cycles. MiXCR, applied by TCRdb to the 5' RACE reads, yields one record per CDR3 protein. The top ten hold around 16% of the sample, which has hundreds of thousands of distinct CDR3 sequences, under 30% seen once. This clonotype was counted between two and nine times.

The origin of this receptor is a woman at least 80 years old in good health. The chain is built from TRBV4-3 and TRBJ1-6; 10 positions match TRBD1. The material sequenced was blood. CDR3 coding DNA: TGCGCCAGCAGCCAAGAACGGGGGGACAGGGGCAATTCACCCCTCCACTTT. This sequence encodes CASSQERGDRGNSPLHF.